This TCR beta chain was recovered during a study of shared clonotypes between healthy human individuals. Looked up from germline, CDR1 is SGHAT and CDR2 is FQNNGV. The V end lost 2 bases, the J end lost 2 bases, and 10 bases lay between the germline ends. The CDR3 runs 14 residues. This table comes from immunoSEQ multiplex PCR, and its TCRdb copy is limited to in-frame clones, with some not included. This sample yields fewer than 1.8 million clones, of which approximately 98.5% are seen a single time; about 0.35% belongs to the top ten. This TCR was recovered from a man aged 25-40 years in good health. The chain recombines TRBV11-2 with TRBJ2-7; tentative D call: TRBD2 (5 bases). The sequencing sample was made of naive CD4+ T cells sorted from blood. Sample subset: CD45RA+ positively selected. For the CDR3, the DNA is TGTGCCAGCAGCTTATTCGGGAACCCCTACGAGCAGTACTTC. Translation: CASSLFGNPYEQYF.